A single sample gave rise to the 28 T cell receptor beta chains below, sequenced in a study of cytomegalovirus exposure and HLA in healthy donors. The primer mix had 60 Vbeta and 13 Jbeta primers. Clones were read by immunoSEQ multiplex PCR, and TCRdb kept only the in-frame ones, dropping some. The sample lists some 85,000 clones, around 77% seen once, with about 4% in the top ten. Source material: PBMCs. The source is a young man in good health and CMV-seronegative.

A few counts support this clone. The chain uses TRBV5-4 and TRBJ1-5; weak D call: TRBD1 (5 bases). V lost 1 base to trimming and J lost 7 bases, with 12 bases between them. This CDR3 comprises 14 residues. The germline V gene encodes CDR1 SGHNT and CDR2 YYREEE (reference sequence). The CDR3 DNA reads as TGTGCCAGCAGCTTGAAGGGTAGGGGACAGCCCCAGCATTTT. Residues: CASSLKGRGQPQHF.

This clone was seen a single time. V and J are TRBV18 and TRBJ1-3; no clear D gene. The CDR3 length is 17 residues. Germline values: CDR1 KGHSH, CDR2 LQKENI. Trimming took off 6 bases at V and 0 bases at J, with 18 bases between the two ends. CDR3: CASSPLGYTYSGNTIYF. Written as DNA, the CDR3 is TGTGCCAGCTCCCCCTTGGGCTACACTTACTCTGGAAACACCATATATTTT.

The CDR3 reads CASSPGGGLSTYEQYF. CDR3 bases: TGTGCCAGCAGTCCAGGCGGGGGATTGTCAACCTACGAGCAGTACTTC. V gene TRBV28 combines with J gene TRBJ2-7; the match to TRBD2 covers 7 bases. The junction had 12 bases not matched to a gene; V was cut back by 5 bases and J by 2 bases. This CDR3 is 16 amino acids long. Germline CDR1 is MDHEN and CDR2 is SYDVKM.

The chain joins TRBV10-2 to TRBJ2-2, with no clear D. The ends were cut back, 3 bases at V and 1 base at J, with 3 bases in the middle. Germline V gene lookup returns CDR1 WSHSY and CDR2 SAAADI. The CDR3 loop spans 13 amino acids. The CDR3 DNA reads as TGCGCCAGCAGTGATAAGAACACCGGGGAGCTGTTTTTT. It translates to CASSDKNTGELFF.

V is TRBV7-8 and J is TRBJ1-1; D unclear. This CDR3 spans 14 amino acids. Germline lookup yields CDR1 SGHVS and CDR2 FQNEAQ. V dropped 4 bases and J dropped 0 bases, with 9 bases sitting between them. This chain's CDR3 is CASSSYSMNTEAFF. The CDR3 bases are TGTGCCAGCAGCTCCTATTCAATGAACACTGAAGCTTTCTTT.

The rearrangement joins TRBV9 to TRBJ1-2; D possibly corresponds to TRBD1 (6 bases). The CDR3 has 14 residues. Per germline, CDR1 SGDLS and CDR2 YYNGEE. V was pared by 1 base and J by 5 bases, with 12 bases between. Here the CDR3 reads CASSVNRASYGYTF. CDR3 sequence (DNA): TGTGCCAGCAGCGTAAACAGGGCCTCTTATGGCTACACCTTC.

This chain joins TRBV5-5 and TRBJ1-1, with no clear D. Per the germline V gene, CDR1 is SGHKS and CDR2 is YYEKEE (reference sequence). The CDR3 is 12 residues long. V was shortened by 4 bases and J by 11 bases, with 15 bases between the two germline ends. The CDR3 region has the DNA TGTGCCAGCAGCGCAAGACATGGATCGGCTTTCTTT. Amino acids: CASSARHGSAFF.

This chain connects TRBV7-2 to TRBJ1-5; TRBD1 might be the D (6 bases). Trimming took 3 bases from V and 5 from J, leaving 11 bases between them. The CDR3 has 14 amino acids. The germline CDR1 and CDR2 sequences are SGHTA and FQGNSA. CDR3 protein: CASSFLYRDQPQHF. The CDR3 coding sequence is TGTGCCAGCAGCTTTCTCTACAGGGATCAGCCCCAGCATTTT. Based on the CDR3 plus reference TRBV7-2 and TRBJ1-5, the full variable domain is GAGVSQSPSNKVTEKGKDVELRCDPISGHTALYWYRQSLGQGLEFLIYFQGNSAPDKSGLPSDRFSAERTGGSVSTLTIQRTQQEDSAVYLCASSFLYRDQPQHFGDGTRLSIL.

V usage is TRBV4-2 and J usage is TRBJ2-2; the match to TRBD1 covers 8 bases. Germline-derived CDR1 and CDR2 are LGHNA and YNFKEQ. This CDR3 contains 15 residues. Trimming at V came to 1 base and at J to 5 bases, leaving 3 bases not matched to a gene. The CDR3 DNA sequence: TGTGCCAGCAGCCAAGGGACAGGGAGGACCGGGGAGCTGTTTTTT. Its protein product is CASSQGTGRTGELFF.

About this clone itself: The sample carries other DNA sequences with the same CDR3. The chain carries TRBV29-1 and TRBJ2-3; 10 positions agree with TRBD2. V was pared by 6 bases and J by 2 bases, with 5 bases of the junction left unmatched. Germline values: CDR1 SQVTM, CDR2 ANQGSEA. The CDR3 runs to 14 residues. As DNA, the CDR3 is TGCAGCGTCCAACTAGCGGGGTTCACAGATACGCAGTATTTT. Translating it yields CSVQLAGFTDTQYF.

The rearrangement joins TRBV10-1 to TRBJ2-1; maybe TRBD1 (6 bases). This CDR3 is 13 amino acids long. The V gene lost 6 bases and the J gene lost 7 bases, with 13 bases spanning the gap. Germline V gene sequence: CDR1 WNHNN, CDR2 SYGVQD (reference sequence). The CDR3 loop reads CASSINRVNEQFF. CDR3 DNA: TGCGCCAGCAGCATAAACAGGGTTAATGAGCAGTTCTTC.

The chain employs TRBV4-1 and TRBJ2-7; the match to TRBD2 covers 8 bases. With 1 base clipped from V and 9 bases from J, the junction kept 8 bases outside the gene matches. Germline CDR1 and CDR2: MGHRA and YSYEKL. CDR3 size: 14 residues. As DNA, the CDR3 is TGCGCCAGCAGCCAAGGCAGCGGGAGTCTCTTGCAGTACTTC. Translated: CASSQGSGSLLQYF.

For this clone: Within the sample, other DNA sequences also encode this same CDR3. The J gene is TRBJ1-1, the V gene TRBV6-5; no firm D call. CDR1 is MNHEY, CDR2 SVGAGI, per germline. The CDR3 spans 14 residues. V lost 6 bases and J lost 6, with 17 bases in between. DNA for the CDR3: TGTGCCAGCAGACCTACCTCCCCAATTTCTGAAGCTTTCTTT. Amino acid sequence: CASRPTSPISEAFF.

The gene calls are TRBV28 and TRBJ2-1, with TRBD2 matching over 11 bases. This CDR3 comprises 17 residues. Per the germline V gene, CDR1 is MDHEN and CDR2 is SYDVKM. J was trimmed by 3 bases and V by 4 bases; bases with no gene match: 8. This CDR3 is CASSWSTSGTFYNEQFF. The CDR3, as DNA: TGTGCCAGCAGTTGGTCGACTAGCGGGACCTTCTACAATGAGCAGTTCTTC. Full variable domain (rest looked up from reference TRBV28 and TRBJ2-1): DVKVTQSSRYLVKRTGEKVFLECVQDMDHENMFWYRQDPGLGLRLIYFSYDVKMKEKGDIPEGYSVSREKKERFSLILESASTNQTSMYLCASSWSTSGTFYNEQFFGPGTRLTVL.

The chain uses TRBV27 and TRBJ2-7; maybe TRBD1 (5 bases). V lost 0 bases and J 3 bases, leaving 9 bases between the germline ends. This CDR3 spans 14 amino acids. CDR1 is MNHEY, CDR2 SMNVEV, per germline (reference sequence). The CDR3: CASSLSGQLYEQYF. The CDR3 DNA reads TGTGCCAGCAGTTTATCGGGGCAACTCTACGAGCAGTACTTC.

There are a few counts of this clone. The V and J genes are TRBV19 and TRBJ2-3; a possible D gene is TRBD2 (5 bases). This CDR3 spans 14 amino acids. V was trimmed by 6 bases and J by 1 base, leaving 11 bases between them. Germline values: CDR1 LNHDA, CDR2 SQIVND (reference sequence). CDR3 protein: CASRAEGGTDTQYF. The CDR3 DNA reads as TGTGCCAGTAGAGCAGAGGGAGGCACAGATACGCAGTATTTT.

The table lists this clone with a few counts. The chain combines TRBV19 with TRBJ2-7; D not certain. V lost 5 bases, J lost 4 bases, and 9 bases lay in between. CDR1 is LNHDA, CDR2 SQIVND, per germline (reference sequence). The CDR3 consists of 12 residues. The CDR3 region is CASSSGLYEQYF. In DNA, the CDR3 is TGTGCCAGTAGTTCGGGTCTATACGAGCAGTACTTC.

CDR3 region: CAWSYTYEQYF. CDR3 DNA: TGTGCCTGGAGTTACACCTACGAGCAGTACTTC. The J gene is TRBJ2-7, the V gene TRBV30; no reliable D call. There are 11 residues in the CDR3. V lost 2 bases and J lost 2, with 4 bases in between. Germline V gives CDR1 GTSNPN, CDR2 SVGIG (reference sequence).

This chain links TRBV5-1 with TRBJ1-1; no firm D call. The CDR3 has 15 amino acids. Germline lookup yields CDR1 SGHRS and CDR2 YFSETQ. V lost 0 bases and J lost 0, with 9 bases in between. CDR3 nucleotide sequence: TGCGCCAGCAGCTTGGCTGGTACAGTGAACACTGAAGCTTTCTTT. Protein sequence: CASSLAGTVNTEAFF.

V and J are TRBV7-6 and TRBJ1-1, with 7 bases that match TRBD1. This CDR3 region has 13 residues. Germline CDR1 is SGHVS and CDR2 is FNYEAQ. V shed 6 bases, J shed 5 bases, and the junction held 6 bases outside the gene matches. The CDR3 DNA reads as TGTGCCAGCAGTCAGGGGGGAGGTACTGAAGCTTTCTTT. Its translation: CASSQGGGTEAFF.

The chain has TRBV2 and TRBJ2-7, with D uncertain. Germline CDR1 is SNHLY and CDR2 is FYNNEI. Trimming pared 5 bases from V and 4 bases from J, leaving 6 bases between. This CDR3 has 11 amino acids. CDR3 sequence (DNA): TGTGCCAGCAGTTCCCAGTACGAGCAGTACTTC. Its translation: CASSSQYEQYF.

This clone has more than one count but fewer than ten. The same CDR3 is also encoded by other DNA sequences in this sample. The V and J genes are TRBV30 and TRBJ1-1; D is possibly TRBD1 (5 bases). CDR1 and CDR2 from the germline V gene are GTSNPN and SVGIG (reference sequence). V shed 8 bases and J shed 3 bases, with 10 bases lying between them. This CDR3 has 11 residues. CDR3 nucleotide sequence: TGTGCCGGCAGGGTGCACACTGAAGCTTTCTTT. Amino acids: CAGRVHTEAFF. Full variable domain (outside the CDR3, taken from reference TRBV30 and TRBJ1-1): SQTIHQWPATLVQPVGSPLSLECTVEGTSNPNLYWYRQAAGRGLQLLFYSVGIGQISSEVPQNLSASRPQDRQFILSSKKLLLSDSGFYLCAGRVHTEAFFGQGTRLTVV.

The chain is built from TRBV2 and TRBJ2-5; 7 bases agree with TRBD1. The CDR3 is 15 amino acids. The J segment lost 5 bases and the V segment lost 0 bases, leaving 6 bases of the junction unmatched. Germline V gene sequence: CDR1 SNHLY, CDR2 FYNNEI. The CDR3 spells CASSEAGGGEETQYF. For the CDR3, the DNA is TGTGCCAGCAGTGAAGCAGGGGGCGGCGAGGAGACCCAGTACTTC.

The chain has TRBV10-1 and TRBJ2-5; possible D gene TRBD2, 6 bases. Germline V CDR1 and CDR2: WNHNN, SYGVQD (reference sequence). The CDR3 totals 14 residues. V was trimmed by 11 bases and J by 4 bases, leaving 20 bases between them. The CDR3 loop is CASVTGVVRETQYF. CDR3 bases: TGCGCCTCTGTTACGGGAGTTGTGAGAGAGACCCAGTACTTC.

In its sample, this clone was seen a few times. The gene calls are TRBV27 and TRBJ1-2, with D possibly matching TRBD1 (6 bases). CDR3 length equals 14 residues. Germline V gene lookup returns CDR1 MNHEY and CDR2 SMNVEV (reference sequence). V lost 5 bases and J 4 bases, leaving 14 bases between the germline ends. CDR3 sequence reads: CASSGSGAFYGYTF. The DNA of the CDR3 is TGTGCCAGCAGTGGGTCAGGGGCTTTCTATGGCTACACCTTC.

A single count supports this clone. DNA for the CDR3: TGTGCCAGCCTGCGCCAGGGGGCTTACTATGGCTACACCTTC. Its translation is CASLRQGAYYGYTF. The chain joins TRBV25-1 to TRBJ1-2; 8 positions agree with TRBD1. Germline loops: CDR1 MGHDK, CDR2 SYGVNS. This CDR3 region has 14 residues. Trimming cost V 8 bases and J 3 bases; bases outside gene matches: 8.

This chain connects TRBV27 to TRBJ2-1, with 9 bases lining up with TRBD2. With V trimmed by 5 bases and J by 1 base, 6 bases remained unmatched. This CDR3 has 16 amino acids. The germline V gene encodes CDR1 MNHEY and CDR2 SMNVEV (reference sequence). CDR3 loop: CASSPSGRRSYNEQFF. Written as DNA, the CDR3 is TGTGCCAGCAGTCCCAGCGGGAGGCGATCCTACAATGAGCAGTTCTTC.

This chain uses TRBV11-2 with TRBJ1-1; no clear D. Deletions cut 2 bases from V and 1 base from J, with 17 bases between. The CDR3 contains 17 residues. Germline V lookup: CDR1 SGHAT, CDR2 FQNNGV. The CDR3 here is CASSLNPLRNANTEAFF. Here the CDR3 DNA reads TGTGCCAGCAGCTTAAACCCCCTGAGGAACGCGAACACTGAAGCTTTCTTT.